One and the same sample provided the 2 T cell receptor beta chains below, sequenced in a study of PD-L1 blockade in urothelial cancer. Only in-frame clones appear in the TCRdb table, and some are missing; sequencing was by immunoSEQ multiplex PCR. The table has around 30,000 clones, over 75% seen once. This material consisted of PBMCs, taken around atezolizumab (anti-PD-L1) treatment. Source of these receptors: a man over 45 with urothelial cancer.

This clone was counted only a few times. The gene calls are TRBV25-1 and TRBJ1-4, with 10 bases matching TRBD1. V gave up 4 bases and J gave up 7 bases; unmatched junction bases: 6. CDR1 MGHDK and CDR2 SYGVNS come from the germline V gene. The CDR3 runs to 15 residues. The CDR3 is CASSVGQGRSEKLFF. CDR3 bases: TGTGCCAGCAGTGTGGGACAGGGGAGGAGTGAAAAACTGTTTTTT.

V usage is TRBV28 and J usage is TRBJ1-2; the match to TRBD1 covers 8 bases. Germline CDR1 is MDHEN and CDR2 is SYDVKM. After removal of 5 bases from V and 4 bases from J, the junction contained 6 bases not matched to a gene. This CDR3 is 14 amino acids long. The CDR3 region has the DNA TGTGCCAGCAGTGGACCGGGACAGGCCTATGGCTACACCTTC. It translates to CASSGPGQAYGYTF.